The 13 T cell receptor beta chains listed next were all sequenced from one sample in a study of T cell changes during pregnancy in multiple sclerosis. Assay: immunoSEQ multiplex PCR; the TCRdb copy retains only in-frame clones and omits some. The table includes tens of thousands of clones, roughly 93% detected once. The sample in question was peripheral blood, obtained in the third trimester of pregnancy. The receptor source for this set is a female donor with multiple sclerosis, enrolled in a pregnancy study.

Only one count was recorded for this clone. The J gene is TRBJ1-1, the V gene TRBV19; D may be TRBD1 (5 bases). This CDR3 spans 13 amino acids. The germline V and J ends were trimmed by 3 bases and 2 bases, with 7 bases remaining between them. Germline CDR1 is LNHDA and CDR2 is SQIVND (reference sequence). The CDR3 coding sequence is TGTGCCAGTAGTATGGGGCAAAACACTGAAGCTTTCTTT. Its protein product is CASSMGQNTEAFF.

This chain links TRBV11-1 with TRBJ1-1, with D perhaps matching TRBD1 (6 bases). The CDR3 length is 14 residues. Trimming removed 6 bases at V and 11 bases at J, with 22 bases between. Germline V gene data show CDR1 as SGHAT and CDR2 as FQDESV (reference sequence). The CDR3 region has the DNA TGTGCCAGCAGTCCCTCTCAGGGGCAGCCCCGGGCTTTCTTT. The encoded protein is CASSPSQGQPRAFF.

V is TRBV9 and J is TRBJ2-1, with 9 bases identical to TRBD2. Germline CDR1 is SGDLS and CDR2 is YYNGEE. The CDR3 runs to 16 residues. The junction had 8 bases not matched to a gene; V was cut back by 0 bases and J by 7 bases. As DNA, the CDR3 is TGTGCCAGCAGCGTAGGAGGTAGCGGGGGCTTTAATGAGCAGTTCTTC. Protein: CASSVGGSGGFNEQFF.

This chain uses TRBV6-6 with TRBJ1-3; unclear D gene. CDR3 length: 16 residues. Germline-derived CDR1 and CDR2 are MNHNY and SVGAGI (reference sequence). Trimming removed 0 bases at V and 2 bases at J, with 11 bases between. CDR3 amino acids: CASSYSTDVAGNTIYF. CDR3 DNA sequence: TGTGCCAGCAGTTACTCAACTGATGTGGCTGGAAACACCATATATTTT.

This rearrangement joins TRBV6-1 to TRBJ2-2, with a possible D match to TRBD1 (6 bases). CDR3 size: 15 residues. Germline lookup yields CDR1 MNHNS and CDR2 SASEGT. Trimming took 6 bases from V and 4 from J, leaving 15 bases between them. The CDR3 DNA reads as TGTGCCAGCAGCGAGGCGGCAGGGGTCACCGGGGAGCTGTTTTTT. As protein: CASSEAAGVTGELFF.

The rearrangement joins TRBV4-2 to TRBJ1-6; D may be TRBD1 (5 bases). The CDR3 length is 17 residues. From germline, CDR1 is LGHNA and CDR2 YNFKEQ. V gave up 0 bases and J gave up 7 bases, with 16 bases separating them. CDR3 region: CASSQEGGVAGNSPLHF. The CDR3 DNA follows: TGTGCCAGCAGCCAAGAGGGGGGTGTGGCGGGGAATTCACCCCTCCACTTT.

The chain recombines TRBV4-1 with TRBJ2-3, with unresolved D. Germline values: CDR1 MGHRA, CDR2 YSYEKL. CDR3 length equals 14 residues. The V and J ends lost 1 base and 0 bases respectively, with 5 bases between them. The CDR3 DNA reads as TGCGCCAGCAGCCAAGTTAGCAGCACAGATACGCAGTATTTT. Its protein is CASSQVSSTDTQYF.

A remark on this clone: One junction end does not reproduce the germline sequence, and a read error may be involved. The V call is TRBV7-7, the J call TRBJ2-1; tentative D call: TRBD2 (6 bases). CDR3 size: 13 residues. Germline CDR1 is SSHAT and CDR2 is FNYEAQ (reference sequence). In nucleotides, the CDR3 is TGTGCTAGCAGCTTAGGCGGGGTCAATGAGCAGTTCTTC. Amino acid sequence: CASSLGGVNEQFF.

This chain connects TRBV29-1 to TRBJ1-2; D not resolved. V was trimmed by 1 base and J by 7 bases, leaving 7 bases between them. Germline V gene lookup returns CDR1 SQVTM and CDR2 ANQGSEA. CDR3 size: 11 residues. Written as DNA, the CDR3 is TGCAGCGTTGAAGCGGGATTTGGCTACACCTTC. Encoded protein: CSVEAGFGYTF. The full variable domain, completed using reference TRBV29-1 and TRBJ1-2, is SAVISQKPSRDICQRGTSLTIQCQVDSQVTMMFWYRQQPGQSLTLIATANQGSEATYESGFVIDKFPISRPNLTFSTLTVSNMSPEDSSIYLCSVEAGFGYTFGSGTRLTVV.

This chain connects TRBV28 to TRBJ1-1, with D unclear. V dropped 3 bases and J dropped 0 bases, with 17 bases sitting between them. This CDR3 is built from 17 residues. Germline CDR1 MDHEN, CDR2 SYDVKM. CDR3 amino acids: CASSFWELGTLNTEAFF. Written as DNA, the CDR3 is TGTGCCAGCAGTTTCTGGGAGCTAGGCACTCTGAACACTGAAGCTTTCTTT.

This clone was seen once. The rearrangement joins TRBV5-6 to TRBJ2-7, with 7 nucleotides matching TRBD1. The CDR3 is 14 amino acids. Looked up from germline, CDR1 is SGHDT and CDR2 is YYEEEE. Trimming took 4 bases from V and 2 from J; bases not matched to a gene: 6. CDR3 protein: CASSLTGVTYEQYF. The CDR3 nucleotides read TGTGCCAGCAGCCTCACAGGGGTCACCTACGAGCAGTACTTC.

This clone was picked up one time. This chain uses TRBV7-8 with TRBJ1-5; no definite D call. CDR3 length: 12 amino acids. With 6 bases removed from V and 4 bases from J, the gap between germline ends came to 7 bases. Per the germline V gene, CDR1 is SGHVS and CDR2 is FQNEAQ. CDR3 sequence (DNA): TGTGCCAGCAGTGAGGGTAATCAGCCCCAGCATTTT. This codes for CASSEGNQPQHF.

This clone was seen a single time. V and J are TRBV18 and TRBJ1-2, with 7 positions matching TRBD1. Trimming took 0 bases from V and 4 from J; bases not matched to a gene: 11. The CDR3 runs to 17 residues. The germline V gene encodes CDR1 KGHSH and CDR2 LQKENI. For the CDR3, the DNA is TGTGCCAGCTCACCACCGAACAGGGGATGGGAAAGCTATGGCTACACCTTC. Encoded protein: CASSPPNRGWESYGYTF.